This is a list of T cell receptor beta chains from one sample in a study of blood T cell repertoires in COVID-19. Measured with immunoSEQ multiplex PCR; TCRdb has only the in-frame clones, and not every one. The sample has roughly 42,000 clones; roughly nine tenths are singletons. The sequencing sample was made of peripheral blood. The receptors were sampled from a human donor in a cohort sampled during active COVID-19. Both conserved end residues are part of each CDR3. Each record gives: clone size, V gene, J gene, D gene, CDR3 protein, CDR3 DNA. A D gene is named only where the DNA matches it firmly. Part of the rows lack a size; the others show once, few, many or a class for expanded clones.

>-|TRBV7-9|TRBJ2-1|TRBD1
CASSLGDRGEDEQFF
TGTGCCAGCAGCTTAGGGGACAGGGGTGAAGATGAGCAGTTCTTC
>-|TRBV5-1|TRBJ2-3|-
CASSSLTDTQYF
TGCGCCAGCAGCTCCCTTACAGATACGCAGTATTTT
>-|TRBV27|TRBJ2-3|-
CASSLGRATDTQYF
TGTGCCAGCAGTTTGGGCAGGGCCACAGATACGCAGTATTTT
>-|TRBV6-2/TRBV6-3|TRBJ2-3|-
CASTPDTTDTQYF
TGTGCCAGCACCCCTGACACCACAGATACGCAGTATTTT
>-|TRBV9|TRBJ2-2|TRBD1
CASSEYRGNRSGELFF
TGTGCCAGCAGCGAGTACAGGGGTAATCGATCCGGGGAGCTGTTTTTT
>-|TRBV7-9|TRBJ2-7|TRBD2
CASSADSGGFYEQYF
TGTGCCAGCAGCGCTGATAGCGGGGGGTTCTACGAGCAGTACTTC
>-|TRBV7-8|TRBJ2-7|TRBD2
CASSLELAVYEQYF
TGTGCCAGCAGCTTAGAACTAGCGGTATACGAGCAGTACTTC
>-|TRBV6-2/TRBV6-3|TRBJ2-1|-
CASSYTKGGGNYNEQFF
TGTGCCAGCAGTTACACAAAAGGGGGGGGGAACTACAATGAGCAGTTCTTC
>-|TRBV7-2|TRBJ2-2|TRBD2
CASSLGPRPRGGLAGELFF
TGTGCCAGCAGCTTAGGCCCACGTCCTCGGGGGGGCCTCGCCGGGGAGCTGTTTTTT
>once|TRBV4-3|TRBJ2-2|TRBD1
CASSPTGVAGELFF
TGCGCCAGCTCCCCGACAGGGGTGGCCGGGGAGCTGTTTTTT
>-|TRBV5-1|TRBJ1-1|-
CASSPGRPLGNTEAFF
TGCGCCAGCAGCCCAGGGAGGCCTCTCGGGAACACTGAAGCTTTCTTT
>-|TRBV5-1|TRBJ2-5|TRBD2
CASSRKLAGGETQYF
TGCGCCAGCAGCCGAAAACTAGCGGGGGGGGAGACCCAGTACTTC
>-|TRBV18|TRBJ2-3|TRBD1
CASSTAGTGRTDTQYF
TGTGCCAGCTCCACGGCCGGGACAGGGCGGACAGATACGCAGTATTTT
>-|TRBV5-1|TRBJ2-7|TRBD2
CASSPGTTLYEQYF
TGCGCCAGCAGCCCCGGGACTACTCTTTACGAGCAGTACTTC
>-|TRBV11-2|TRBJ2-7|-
CASTTDNRGEQYF
TGTGCCAGCACCACGGACAATCGCGGCGAGCAGTACTTC
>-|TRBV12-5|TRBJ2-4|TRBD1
CASGLVLRQDRVDIQYF
TGTGCTAGTGGTTTGGTCCTACGACAGGACAGGGTTGACATTCAGTACTTC
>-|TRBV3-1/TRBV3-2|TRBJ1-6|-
CASTTGYNSPLHF
TGTGCCAGCACTACAGGGTACAATTCACCCCTCCACTTT
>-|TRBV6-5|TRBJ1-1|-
CAGGKNTEAFF
TGTGCCGGAGGAAAGAACACTGAAGCTTTCTTT
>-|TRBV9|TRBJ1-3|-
CASNEGAGYSGNTIYF
TGTGCCAGCAACGAGGGCGCCGGCTACTCTGGAAACACCATATATTTT
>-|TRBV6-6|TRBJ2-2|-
CASPGPGSGELFF
TGTGCCAGCCCGGGCCCAGGGTCGGGGGAGCTGTTTTTT
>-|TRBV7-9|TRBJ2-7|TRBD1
CASSKPGQLYEQYF
TGTGCCAGCAGCAAGCCGGGACAGCTCTACGAGCAGTACTTC
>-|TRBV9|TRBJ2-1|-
CASSVGTASHGEQFF
TGTGCCAGCAGCGTAGGGACAGCTTCCCACGGTGAGCAGTTCTTC
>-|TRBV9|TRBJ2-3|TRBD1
CASSVVIGQGSTDTQYF
TGTGCCAGCAGCGTGGTAATTGGACAGGGCAGCACAGATACGCAGTATTTT
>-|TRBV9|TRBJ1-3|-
CASSVDSGGNTIYF
TGTGCCAGCAGCGTAGATTCAGGAGGAAACACCATATATTTT
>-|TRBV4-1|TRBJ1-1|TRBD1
CASSPGQGSRTEAFF
TGCGCCAGCAGCCCCGGACAGGGATCGAGGACTGAAGCTTTCTTT
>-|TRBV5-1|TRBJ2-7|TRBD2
CASSLTSGNSYEQYF
TGCGCCAGCAGCTTGACTAGCGGGAACTCCTACGAGCAGTACTTC
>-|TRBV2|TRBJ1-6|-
CASRTGYNSPLHF
TGTGCCAGCAGGACGGGTTATAATTCACCCCTCCACTTT
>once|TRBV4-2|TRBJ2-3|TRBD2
CASSLNPAGRGSTDTQYF
TGTGCTAGCAGCCTTAACCCAGCGGGGAGGGGTAGCACAGATACGCAGTATTTT
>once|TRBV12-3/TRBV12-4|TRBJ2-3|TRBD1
CASSPTGVYTQYF
TGTGCCAGCAGCCCTACAGGGGTGTATACGCAGTATTTT
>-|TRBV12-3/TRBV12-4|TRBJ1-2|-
CASSQTRSGGYTF
TGTGCCAGCAGTCAAACACGGAGCGGCGGCTACACCTTC
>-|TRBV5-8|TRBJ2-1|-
CASNKKPNYNEQFF
TGTGCCAGCAACAAAAAACCCAACTACAATGAGCAGTTCTTC
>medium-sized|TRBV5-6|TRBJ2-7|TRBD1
CASSLVPGQPRTDTYEQYF
TGTGCCAGCAGCCTTGTCCCGGGACAGCCGAGGACCGACACCTACGAGCAGTACTTC
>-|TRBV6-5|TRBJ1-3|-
CASSPVYPSGNTIYF
TGTGCCAGCAGCCCCGTCTATCCCTCTGGAAACACCATATATTTT
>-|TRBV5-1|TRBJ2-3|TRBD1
CASSPRDRDTDTQYF
TGCGCCAGCAGCCCGCGGGACAGGGACACAGATACGCAGTATTTT
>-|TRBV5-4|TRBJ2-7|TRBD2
CASSLRGLAGDDGQYF
TGTGCCAGCAGCTTGAGGGGGCTAGCGGGAGACGATGGGCAGTACTTC
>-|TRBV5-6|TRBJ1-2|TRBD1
CASSLVTGEGYTF
TGTGCCAGCAGCTTGGTTACAGGGGAGGGCTACACCTTC
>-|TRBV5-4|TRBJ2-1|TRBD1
CASSLSGGPYNEQFF
TGTGCCAGCAGCTTGTCAGGGGGCCCCTACAATGAGCAGTTCTTC
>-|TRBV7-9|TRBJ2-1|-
CASKGGDYNEQFF
TGTGCCAGCAAAGGAGGGGACTACAATGAGCAGTTCTTC
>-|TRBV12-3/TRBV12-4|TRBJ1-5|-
CASTSGQPQHF
TGTGCCAGCACCTCAGGTCAGCCCCAGCATTTT
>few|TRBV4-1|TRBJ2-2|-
CASSTWTPNTGELFF
TGCGCCAGCAGCACCTGGACTCCGAACACCGGGGAGCTGTTTTTT
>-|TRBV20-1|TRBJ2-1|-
CSASGPLSSYNEQFF
TGCAGTGCGAGTGGGCCGTTAAGCTCCTACAATGAGCAGTTCTTC
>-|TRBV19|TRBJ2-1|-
CASSPRTINEQFF
TGTGCCAGTAGCCCTCGGACTATCAATGAGCAGTTCTTC
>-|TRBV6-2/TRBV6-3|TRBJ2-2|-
CASSSPSYWGVGELFF
TGTGCCAGCAGTTCCCCCTCGTACTGGGGGGTCGGGGAGCTGTTTTTT
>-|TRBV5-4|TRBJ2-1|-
CASSPGQSSYNEQFF
TGTGCCAGCAGCCCCGGACAGAGCTCCTACAATGAGCAGTTCTTC
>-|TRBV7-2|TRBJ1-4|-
CASSTRTAEKLFF
TGTGCCAGCAGCACGCGGACAGCTGAAAAACTGTTTTTT
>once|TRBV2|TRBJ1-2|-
CASLKAGGYGYTF
TGTGCCAGCCTTAAGGCAGGAGGCTATGGCTACACCTTC
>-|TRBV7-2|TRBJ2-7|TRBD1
CASSQNPGQGYEQYF
TGTGCCAGCAGCCAAAACCCGGGACAGGGTTACGAGCAGTACTTC
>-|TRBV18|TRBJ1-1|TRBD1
CASSYRGQGARDTEAFF
TGTGCCAGCTCATATAGGGGACAGGGGGCGCGGGACACTGAAGCTTTCTTT
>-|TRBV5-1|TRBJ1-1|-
CASSLISVSIGANTEAFF
TGCGCCAGCAGCTTGATTTCTGTCTCGATCGGTGCGAACACTGAAGCTTTCTTT
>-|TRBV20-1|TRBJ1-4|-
CSAMGGKLFF
TGCAGTGCTATGGGGGGAAAACTGTTTTTT
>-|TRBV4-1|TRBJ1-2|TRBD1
CASSQAGTVYGYTF
TGCGCCAGCAGCCAAGCCGGGACAGTCTATGGCTACACCTTC
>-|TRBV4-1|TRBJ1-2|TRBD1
CASSQDRNRGSGYTF
TGCGCCAGCAGCCAAGATCGAAACAGGGGGAGCGGCTACACCTTC
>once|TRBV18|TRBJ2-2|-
CASSPNKPTGELFF
TGTGCCAGCTCACCAAACAAACCCACCGGGGAGCTGTTTTTT